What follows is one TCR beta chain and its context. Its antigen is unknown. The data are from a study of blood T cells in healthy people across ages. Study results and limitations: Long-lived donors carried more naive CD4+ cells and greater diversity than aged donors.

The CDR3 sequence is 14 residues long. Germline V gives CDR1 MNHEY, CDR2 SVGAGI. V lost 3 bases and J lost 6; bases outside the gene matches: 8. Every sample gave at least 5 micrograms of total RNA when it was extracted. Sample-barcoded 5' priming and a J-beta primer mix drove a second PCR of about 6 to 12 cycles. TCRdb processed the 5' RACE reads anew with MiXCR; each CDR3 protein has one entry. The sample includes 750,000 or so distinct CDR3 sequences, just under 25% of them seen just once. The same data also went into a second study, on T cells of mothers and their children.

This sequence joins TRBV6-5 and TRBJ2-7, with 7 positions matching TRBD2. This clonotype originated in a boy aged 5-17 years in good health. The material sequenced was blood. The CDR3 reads CASSYDSGSVEQYF. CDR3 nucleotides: TGTGCCAGCAGTTATGATAGCGGGTCTGTCGAGCAGTACTTC.